A single sample gave rise to the 10 T cell receptor beta chains below, sequenced in a study of response to subunit inactivated influenza vaccine. TCRdb re-analysed the RT-PCR reads in MiXCR, keeping a single row per CDR3 protein. The table records 160,000 or so distinct CDR3 sequences, 9.5% to 13% of them present only once. The sequencing here drew on non-naive T cells sorted from PBMCs, taken about 40 days after vaccination. The receptors were sampled from a man aged 45-60 years who received an inactivated influenza vaccine.

The chain has TRBV12-3 or TRBV12-4 and TRBJ1-2; D gene uncertain. V was pared by 1 base and J by 4 bases, with 4 bases between. The CDR3 consists of 12 residues. CDR3 in amino acids: CASSLEVYGYTF. As DNA, the CDR3 is TGTGCCAGCAGTTTAGAGGTCTATGGCTACACCTTC.

The genes are TRBV20-1 and TRBJ2-7, with D possibly being TRBD2 (5 bases). Trimming removed 0 bases at V and 2 bases at J, with 8 bases between. Germline CDR1 DFQATT, CDR2 SNEGSKA (reference sequence). The CDR3 totals 13 residues. CDR3 sequence (DNA): TGCAGTGCTAGAGATACGAGGGCCTACGAGCAGTACTTC. This translates into CSARDTRAYEQYF.

This clonotype came up a few times. The rearrangement joins TRBV29-1 to TRBJ2-7, with D perhaps matching TRBD1 (6 bases). V dropped 3 bases and J dropped 2 bases, with 11 bases sitting between them. The germline CDR1 and CDR2 sequences are SQVTM and ANQGSEA. The CDR3 consists of 13 residues. The CDR3 spells CSVERGTPYEQYF. The CDR3 DNA reads TGCAGCGTTGAGAGGGGGACACCCTACGAGCAGTACTTC.

This sequence joins TRBV20-1 and TRBJ2-7; 7 bases agree with TRBD1. Looked up from germline, CDR1 is DFQATT and CDR2 is SNEGSKA (reference sequence). The CDR3 is made up of 15 amino acids. The junction had 11 bases not matched to a gene; V was cut back by 5 bases and J by 1 base. The CDR3 DNA follows: TGCAGTGCTGGCCTTCGACAGGGAATTTCCTACGAGCAGTACTTC. The encoded protein is CSAGLRQGISYEQYF.

This clonotype appeared a few times. The chain links TRBV12-3 or TRBV12-4 to TRBJ2-2; perhaps TRBD1 as D (6 bases). V lost 3 bases and J lost 6, with 14 bases in between. This CDR3 comprises 15 residues. CDR3 in amino acids: CASSFGLGAAGELFF. CDR3 coding DNA: TGTGCCAGCAGTTTTGGGTTGGGGGCAGCCGGGGAGCTGTTTTTT.

Turning to this clonotype: A single base separates this from a much larger clone, so it may be a read error. The chain recombines TRBV6-1 with TRBJ2-2; D remains unclear. V was shortened by 9 bases and J by 4 bases, with 18 bases between the two germline ends. The CDR3 is 15 amino acids. CDR1 and CDR2 from the germline V gene are MNHNS and SASEGT. CDR3 region: CASQIGLTSTGELFF. DNA for the CDR3: TGTGCCAGTCAAATCGGGCTAACCAGCACCGGGGAGCTGTTTTTT.

This clonotype was recorded many times. The chain has TRBV6-1 and TRBJ2-5; 10 nucleotides line up with TRBD2. The V gene's germline CDR1 is MNHNS and CDR2 SASEGT. The CDR3 spans 14 residues. Trimming cost V 6 bases and J 3 bases; bases outside gene matches: 4. The CDR3 DNA reads TGTGCCAGCAGAACCGGGACTAGCGAAGAGACCCAGTACTTC. This sequence encodes CASRTGTSEETQYF.

The J gene is TRBJ2-1, the V gene TRBV20-1, with 16 bases identical to TRBD2. Germline CDR1 reads DFQATT; CDR2 reads SNEGSKA (reference sequence). CDR3 length equals 17 residues. V lost 6 bases and J lost 13; bases outside the gene matches: 18. The CDR3 nucleotides read TGCAGTGCCCGCCTTCCCCGGGGACTAGCGGGAGGGCCCGGTCAGTTCTTC. It codes for CSARLPRGLAGGPGQFF.

There are a few counts of this clonotype. The V gene is TRBV10-3, the J gene TRBJ1-2; D is perhaps TRBD1 (6 bases). The length of the CDR3 is 14 residues. The germline V gene encodes CDR1 ENHRY and CDR2 SYGVKD. Deletions cut 10 bases from V and 4 bases from J, with 19 bases between. DNA for the CDR3: TGTGCCACCACCGGGACAACCACTGGCTATGGCTACACCTTC. This sequence encodes CATTGTTTGYGYTF.

This clonotype was picked up many times. The CDR3 coding sequence is TGTGCCAGCAGTGACGCTGGGATCAATTCACCCCTCCACTTT. As protein: CASSDAGINSPLHF. V is TRBV25-1 and J is TRBJ1-6; D is undetermined. The germline gives CDR1 MGHDK, CDR2 SYGVNS. This CDR3 region has 14 residues. Trimming took off 3 bases at V and 7 bases at J, with 10 bases between the two ends.